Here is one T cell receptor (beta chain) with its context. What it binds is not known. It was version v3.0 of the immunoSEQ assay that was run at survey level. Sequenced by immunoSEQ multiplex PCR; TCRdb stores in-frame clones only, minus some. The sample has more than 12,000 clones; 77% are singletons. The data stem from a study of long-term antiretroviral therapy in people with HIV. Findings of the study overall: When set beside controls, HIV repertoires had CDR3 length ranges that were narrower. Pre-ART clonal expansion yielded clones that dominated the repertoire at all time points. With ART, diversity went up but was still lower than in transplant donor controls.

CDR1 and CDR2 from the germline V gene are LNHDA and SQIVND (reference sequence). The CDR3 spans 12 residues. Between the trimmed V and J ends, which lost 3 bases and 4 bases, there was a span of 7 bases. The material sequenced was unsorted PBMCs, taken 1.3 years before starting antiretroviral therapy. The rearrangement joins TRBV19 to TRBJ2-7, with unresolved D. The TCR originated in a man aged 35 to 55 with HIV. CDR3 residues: CASSMGPYEQYF. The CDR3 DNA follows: TGTGCCAGTAGTATGGGTCCATACGAGCAGTACTTC.